One sample yielded the 24 T cell receptor beta chains listed below, sequenced in a study of blood T cell repertoires in COVID-19. Only in-frame clones appear in the TCRdb table, and some are missing; sequencing was by immunoSEQ multiplex PCR. This table holds under 350,000 clones, approximately 86% found once. The specimen was peripheral blood. The receptors were gathered from a man between 18 and 35 years old with active or convalescent COVID-19.

CDR3 residues: CSAQDRPQYF. The CDR3 region has the DNA TGCAGTGCTCAAGACAGGCCGCAGTATTTT. V usage is TRBV20-1 and J usage is TRBJ2-3; weak D call: TRBD1 (6 bases). With 5 bases removed from V and 10 bases from J, the gap between germline ends came to 10 bases. This CDR3 contains 10 residues. Germline values: CDR1 DFQATT, CDR2 SNEGSKA (reference sequence).

The J gene is TRBJ1-6, the V gene TRBV5-1, with D maybe TRBD1 (6 bases). V was cut by 5 bases and J by 8 bases, with 14 bases left in between. This CDR3 is built from 14 residues. Per the germline V gene, CDR1 is SGHRS and CDR2 is YFSETQ. CDR3 sequence (DNA): TGCGCCAGCAGAGCGGGGGCTGACGATTCACCCCTCCACTTT. Translated, it gives CASRAGADDSPLHF.

This clone is a singleton in its sample. V is TRBV6-5 and J is TRBJ1-2; TRBD1 matches at 8 bases. In germline, CDR1 is MNHEY, CDR2 SVGAGI. After removal of 7 bases from V and 6 bases from J, the junction contained 10 bases not matched to a gene. The CDR3 totals 14 residues. CDR3 DNA: TGTGCCAGCATCCTTCAGGGGGCAGGGCATGGCTACACCTTC. This encodes CASILQGAGHGYTF.

The chain uses TRBV25-1 and TRBJ1-4, with 11 bases identical to TRBD1. CDR1 and CDR2 from the germline V gene are MGHDK and SYGVNS. The J segment lost 7 bases and the V segment lost 6 bases, leaving 7 bases of the junction unmatched. The CDR3 is 15 amino acids. DNA of the CDR3: TGTGCCAGCAGCCACCCTGGGACAGGGGGTGAAAAACTGTTTTTT. Amino acids: CASSHPGTGGEKLFF.

The chain uses TRBV5-4 and TRBJ2-7; D gene unclear. CDR1 and CDR2 from the germline V gene are SGHNT and YYREEE (reference sequence). Between the trimmed V and J ends, which lost 4 bases and 2 bases, there was a span of 10 bases. The CDR3 has 13 residues. Here the CDR3 DNA reads TGTGCCAGCAGCGACTCGGTAACCTACGAGCAGTACTTC. Translation gives CASSDSVTYEQYF.

The table lists this clone with a count of one. The same CDR3 also results from other DNA sequences found in this sample. V usage is TRBV28 and J usage is TRBJ1-1, with D possibly being TRBD1 (6 bases). Germline lookup yields CDR1 MDHEN and CDR2 SYDVKM. CDR3 size: 13 residues. Trimming removed 4 bases from V and 5 bases from J, with 11 bases in between. The CDR3 sequence: CASSSGGRTEAFF. CDR3 nucleotides: TGTGCCAGCAGTTCGGGGGGCCGAACTGAAGCTTTCTTT.

Of note for this clone: Different DNA sequences within this sample yield the same CDR3. V gene TRBV7-2 combines with J gene TRBJ2-5, with 7 bases fitting TRBD2. The CDR3 is 14 residues long. Germline assignment: CDR1 SGHTA and CDR2 FQGNSA. The V gene end was trimmed by 3 bases and the J gene end by 2 bases; junction bases not matched to a gene: 3. In DNA form, the CDR3 reads TGTGCCAGCAGCTTCGGGGGAGGGCAAGAGACCCAGTACTTC. This gives the protein CASSFGGGQETQYF.

V and J are TRBV7-6 and TRBJ2-1; TRBD1 is a possible D gene (6 bases). CDR1 and CDR2 from the germline V gene are SGHVS and FNYEAQ. The CDR3 length is 16 residues. V lost 1 base and J lost 3, with 13 bases in between. CDR3 region: CASSLEGQGSYNEQFF. CDR3 coding DNA: TGTGCCAGCAGCTTAGAGGGGCAGGGGAGCTACAATGAGCAGTTCTTC.

This clone was observed once. The chain recombines TRBV5-4 with TRBJ2-5; 9 bases line up with TRBD2. Germline CDR1 reads SGHNT; CDR2 reads YYREEE (reference sequence). The junction had 4 bases not matched to a gene; V was cut back by 2 bases and J by 5 bases. The CDR3 is 14 residues long. CDR3: CASSFQRGAETQYF. In nucleotides, the CDR3 is TGTGCCAGCAGCTTTCAGCGGGGGGCCGAGACCCAGTACTTC.

CDR3 nucleotide sequence: TGTGCCACCAGAAGGACAGACGACACTGAAGCTTTCTTT. The encoded protein is CATRRTDDTEAFF. The chain is built from TRBV24-1 and TRBJ1-1; weak D call: TRBD1 (6 bases). This CDR3 contains 13 residues. Per germline, CDR1 KGHDR and CDR2 SFDVKD. Between the trimmed V and J ends, which lost 7 bases and 3 bases, there was a span of 11 bases.

The genes are TRBV18 and TRBJ2-7, with 9 bases aligning to TRBD2. The CDR3 has 17 amino acids. In germline, CDR1 is KGHSH, CDR2 LQKENI. Trimming at V came to 4 bases and at J to 5 bases, leaving 15 bases not matched to a gene. The CDR3 nucleotides read TGTGCCAGCTCACTAACCGGCGGGGGGGCGTTGCGGAACGAGCAGTACTTC. Translating it yields CASSLTGGGALRNEQYF.

This rearrangement joins TRBV7-3 to TRBJ2-3; tentative D call: TRBD2 (5 bases). The length of the CDR3 is 13 residues. CDR1 is SGHTA and CDR2 is FQGTGA in the germline V gene. V was cut by 5 bases and J by 3 bases, with 9 bases left in between. The CDR3 spells CASSPRDTDTQYF. The CDR3 nucleotides are TGTGCCAGCAGCCCCCGGGATACAGATACGCAGTATTTT.

The chain combines TRBV21-1 with TRBJ1-6. TRBV21-1 is labeled a pseudogene. The CDR3 covers 16 residues. The CDR3, as DNA: TGTGCCAGCAGCCATCGCGGGGGGCCCTATAATTCACCCCTCCACTTT. Translating it yields CASSHRGGPYNSPLHF.

This chain links TRBV27 with TRBJ2-2, with TRBD1 matching 9 bases. The germline V gene encodes CDR1 MNHEY and CDR2 SMNVEV (reference sequence). The junction had 4 bases not matched to a gene; V was cut back by 5 bases and J by 6 bases. This CDR3 is built from 14 residues. CDR3 loop: CASSVRTGAGELFF. The CDR3 DNA sequence: TGTGCCAGCAGTGTAAGGACAGGGGCCGGGGAGCTGTTTTTT.

V and J are TRBV7-6 and TRBJ2-7; 7 bases agree with TRBD1. The CDR3 runs to 14 residues. V was pared by 1 base and J by 3 bases, with 3 bases of the junction left unmatched. The germline V gene has CDR1 SGHVS and CDR2 FNYEAQ. The CDR3 region is CASSLGDSFYEQYF. For the CDR3, the DNA is TGTGCCAGCAGCTTAGGGGACAGTTTCTACGAGCAGTACTTC.

The chain recombines TRBV9 with TRBJ2-7, with 8 bases fitting TRBD1. Germline CDR1 SGDLS, CDR2 YYNGEE. The CDR3 spans 14 residues. Trimming at V came to 0 bases and at J to 5 bases, leaving 4 bases not matched to a gene. Here the CDR3 DNA reads TGTGCCAGCAGCGTAGCAGGGGGCCCGAACGAGCAGTACTTC. Its translation: CASSVAGGPNEQYF.

The rearrangement links TRBV30 to TRBJ2-7; TRBD1 aligns across 7 bases. The CDR3 sequence is 13 residues long. The J segment lost 3 bases and the V segment lost 1 base, leaving 3 bases of the junction unmatched. Germline values: CDR1 GTSNPN, CDR2 SVGIG (reference sequence). CDR3 region: CAWSEGARYEQYF. The CDR3 region has the DNA TGTGCCTGGAGTGAGGGGGCTCGCTACGAGCAGTACTTC.

The chain combines TRBV7-3 with TRBJ2-1, with TRBD1 as a possible D gene (6 bases). The germline gives CDR1 SGHTA, CDR2 FQGTGA. This CDR3 has 16 amino acids. V lost 5 bases and J lost 4, with 18 bases in between. The CDR3 DNA reads as TGTGCCAGCAGCCCAACAACTTCGGACAGATACAATGAGCAGTTCTTC. Its protein product is CASSPTTSDRYNEQFF.

The chain employs TRBV28 and TRBJ2-7; TRBD2 matches 9 bases. From germline, CDR1 is MDHEN and CDR2 SYDVKM. After removal of 2 bases from V and 6 bases from J, the junction contained 5 bases not matched to a gene. The CDR3 is 14 amino acids. CDR3 in amino acids: CASSLSGGIGEQYF. The CDR3 bases are TGTGCCAGCAGTTTAAGCGGGGGGATAGGCGAGCAGTACTTC.

This chain uses TRBV29-1 with TRBJ2-7, with 11 positions matching TRBD2. V dropped 6 bases and J dropped 3; count of bases not matched to a gene: 7. This CDR3 region has 14 residues. The germline CDR1 and CDR2 sequences are SQVTM and ANQGSEA. CDR3 DNA sequence: TGCAGCGTCGCTAGCGGGAGGACACTCTACGAGCAGTACTTC. Translating it yields CSVASGRTLYEQYF.

The V and J genes are TRBV6-1 and TRBJ1-1; D may be TRBD1 (5 bases). Looked up from germline, CDR1 is MNHNS and CDR2 is SASEGT. The V gene lost 2 bases and the J gene lost 6 bases, with 10 bases spanning the gap. The CDR3 is made up of 13 amino acids. The CDR3 loop reads CASSELGEAEAFF. The CDR3 DNA follows: TGTGCCAGCAGTGAATTGGGGGAGGCTGAAGCTTTCTTT.

The chain combines TRBV10-2 with TRBJ2-2, with 7 bases fitting TRBD1. The CDR3 has 13 amino acids. V was pared by 7 bases and J by 1 base, with 0 bases of the junction left unmatched. Germline V gives CDR1 WSHSY, CDR2 SAAADI. The chain's CDR3 is CASTGGNTGELFF. The CDR3 DNA follows: TGCGCCAGCACAGGGGGGAACACCGGGGAGCTGTTTTTT.

This sequence joins TRBV7-8 and TRBJ2-1; TRBD2 matches 9 bases. This CDR3 spans 16 amino acids. Germline V gene sequence: CDR1 SGHVS, CDR2 FQNEAQ. J lost 5 bases, V lost 0 bases, and 5 bases had no gene match. This CDR3 reads CASSLAGTSFHNEQFF. The CDR3 bases are TGTGCCAGCAGCTTAGCCGGGACTAGCTTCCACAATGAGCAGTTCTTC. The entire variable domain, with the rest obtained from reference TRBV7-8 and TRBJ2-1, is as follows: GAGVSQSPRYKVAKRGQDVALRCDPISGHVSLFWYQQALGQGPEFLTYFQNEAQLDKSGLPSDRFFAERPEGSVSTLKIQRTQQEDSAVYLCASSLAGTSFHNEQFFGPGTRLTVL.

This sequence joins TRBV5-1 and TRBJ1-6; tentatively, D is TRBD1 (5 bases). This CDR3 is 15 amino acids long. V lost 6 bases and J lost 9, with 19 bases in between. Per the germline V gene, CDR1 is SGHRS and CDR2 is YFSETQ. In DNA, the CDR3 is TGCGCCAGCAAACTTACGGTGTTAGACAGTTCACCCCTCCACTTT. Amino acids: CASKLTVLDSSPLHF.